What follows is one TCR beta chain and its context. This record comes from a study of control samples from healthy donors and cancer patients. Profiling relied on immunoSEQ multiplex PCR, and the TCRdb table lists in-frame clones only, not all of them. The sample lists under 85,000 clones, approximately 89% occurring once. Trimming at V came to 7 bases and at J to 8 bases, leaving 9 bases not matched to a gene. The CDR3 is 14 amino acids. Germline assignment: CDR1 LNHDA and CDR2 SQIVND (reference sequence). The clonotype originates from a man between 60 and 70 years old with colorectal cancer. Material: PBMCs. This chain links TRBV19 with TRBJ1-2, with 11 positions matching TRBD1. In DNA, the CDR3 is TGTGCCAGTACCGCGGACAGGGGGCGAGGAGGCTACACCTTC. It specifies CASTADRGRGGYTF.